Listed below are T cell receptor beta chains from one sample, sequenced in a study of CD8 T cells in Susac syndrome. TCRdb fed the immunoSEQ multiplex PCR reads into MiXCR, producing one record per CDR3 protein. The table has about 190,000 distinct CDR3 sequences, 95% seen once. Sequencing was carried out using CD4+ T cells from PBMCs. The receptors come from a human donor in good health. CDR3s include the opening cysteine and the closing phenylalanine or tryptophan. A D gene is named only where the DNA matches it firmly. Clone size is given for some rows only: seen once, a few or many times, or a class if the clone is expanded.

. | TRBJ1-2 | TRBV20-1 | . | CSAREAYGYTF | TGCAGTGCTAGAGAGGCCTATGGCTACACCTTC
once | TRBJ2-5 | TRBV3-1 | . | CASSQAETETQYF | TGTGCCAGCAGCCAAGCGGAGACCGAGACCCAGTACTTC
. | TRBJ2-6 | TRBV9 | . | CASSVVGSGANVLTF | TGTGCCAGCAGCGTAGTTGGGTCTGGGGCCAACGTCCTGACTTTC
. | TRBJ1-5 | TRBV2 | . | CASSETSRSQPQHF | TGTGCCAGCAGTGAAACGTCCAGGTCCCAGCCCCAGCATTTT
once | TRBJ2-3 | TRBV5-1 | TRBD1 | CASSLAGQGATDTQYF | TGCGCCAGCAGCTTGGCTGGACAGGGGGCCACAGATACGCAGTATTTT
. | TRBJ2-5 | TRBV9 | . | CASSVEPNRETQYF | TGTGCCAGCAGCGTAGAACCAAACAGGGAGACCCAGTACTTC
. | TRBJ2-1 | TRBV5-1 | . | CARLYCSDITHNEQFF | TGCGCCAGACTATACTGCTCCGACATCACCCACAATGAGCAGTTCTTC
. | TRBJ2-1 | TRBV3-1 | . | CASSQDPEGYNEQFF | TGTGCCAGCAGCCAAGATCCAGAGGGCTACAATGAGCAGTTCTTC
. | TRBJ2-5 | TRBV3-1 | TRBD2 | CASSQLTSGKQETQYF | TGTGCCAGCAGCCAGTTGACTAGCGGGAAACAAGAGACCCAGTACTTC
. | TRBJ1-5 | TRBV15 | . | CATSRDWGVESHQPQHF | TGTGCCACCAGCAGAGATTGGGGGGTCGAGAGCCATCAGCCCCAGCATTTT
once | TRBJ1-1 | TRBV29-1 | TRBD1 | CSVRTGTDTEAFF | TGCAGCGTCCGCACCGGGACAGACACTGAAGCTTTCTTT
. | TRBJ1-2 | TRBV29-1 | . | CSVWQSYGYTF | TGCAGCGTTTGGCAGTCCTATGGCTACACCTTC
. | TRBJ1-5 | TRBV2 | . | CASSVERYSNQPQHF | TGTGCCAGCAGTGTCGAACGTTATAGCAATCAGCCCCAGCATTTT
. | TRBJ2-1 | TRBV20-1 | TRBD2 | CSARDTGSGRSYNEQFF | TGCAGTGCTAGAGATACGGGCAGCGGGAGGTCCTACAATGAGCAGTTCTTC
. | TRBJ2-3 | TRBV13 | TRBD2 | CASSFPGRGNTQYF | TGTGCCAGCAGCTTTCCGGGGCGGGGGAATACGCAGTATTTT
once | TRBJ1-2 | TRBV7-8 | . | CASSSGVNYGYTF | TGTGCCAGCAGCTCCGGGGTTAACTATGGCTACACCTTC
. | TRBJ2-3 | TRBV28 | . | CATSGLGDTDTQYF | TGTGCCACCTCTGGCCTTGGAGACACAGATACGCAGTATTTT
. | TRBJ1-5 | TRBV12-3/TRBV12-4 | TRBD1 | CASTVTGEIQPQHF | TGTGCCAGCACCGTGACAGGGGAAATCCAGCCCCAGCATTTT
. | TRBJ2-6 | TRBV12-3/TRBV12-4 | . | CASTLSNIWESRSGANVLTF | TGTGCCAGCACCCTTTCCAACATATGGGAGAGCCGCTCTGGGGCCAACGTCCTGACTTTC
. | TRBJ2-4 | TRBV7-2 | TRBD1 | CASSLVGQGKNIQYF | TGTGCCAGCAGCTTAGTCGGACAGGGAAAAAACATTCAGTACTTC
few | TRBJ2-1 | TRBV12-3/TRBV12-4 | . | CASSFVGEQFF | TGTGCCAGCAGTTTCGTAGGTGAGCAGTTCTTC
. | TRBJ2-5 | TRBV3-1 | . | CASKGVEETQYF | TGTGCCAGCAAGGGGGTTGAGGAGACCCAGTACTTC
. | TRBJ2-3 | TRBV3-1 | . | CASSPRGTDTQYF | TGTGCCAGCAGCCCTCGGGGGACAGATACGCAGTATTTT
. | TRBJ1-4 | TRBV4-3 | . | CASSQGLVNEKLFF | TGCGCCAGCAGCCAAGGATTAGTAAATGAAAAACTGTTTTTT
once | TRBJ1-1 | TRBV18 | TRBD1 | CASSQDRDAEAFF | TGTGCCAGCTCGCAAGACAGGGATGCTGAAGCTTTCTTT
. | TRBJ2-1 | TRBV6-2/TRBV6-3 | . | CASSHGGLPVFGEQFF | TGTGCCAGCAGCCACGGGGGGCTACCTGTCTTCGGTGAGCAGTTCTTC
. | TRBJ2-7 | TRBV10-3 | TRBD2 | CAISESRGGTSGYEQYF | TGTGCCATCAGTGAGTCGCGGGGGGGAACTAGCGGGTACGAGCAGTACTTC
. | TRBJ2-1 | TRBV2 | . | CASRDQSEEGNEQFF | TGTGCCAGCAGGGACCAATCCGAAGAAGGCAATGAGCAGTTCTTC
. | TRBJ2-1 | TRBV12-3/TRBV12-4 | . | CASSLHQGYNEQFF | TGTGCCAGCAGTTTGCACCAGGGGTACAATGAGCAGTTCTTC
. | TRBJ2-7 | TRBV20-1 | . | CSARGWAYEQYF | TGCAGTGCCCGTGGGTGGGCTTACGAGCAGTACTTC
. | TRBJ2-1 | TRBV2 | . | CASSYDDEQFF | TGTGCCAGCAGTTATGATGATGAGCAGTTCTTC
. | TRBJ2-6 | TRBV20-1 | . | CSATAGSGANVLTF | TGCAGTGCTACCGCAGGGTCCGGGGCCAACGTCCTGACTTTC
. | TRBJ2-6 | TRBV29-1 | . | CSGLGGSGANVLTF | TGCAGCGGCCTAGGGGGTTCTGGGGCCAACGTCCTGACTTTC
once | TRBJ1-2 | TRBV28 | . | CASSSGEGDYGYTF | TGTGCCAGCAGCTCAGGGGAAGGGGACTATGGCTACACCTTC
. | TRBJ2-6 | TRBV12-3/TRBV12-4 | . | CASSLSLSGANVLTF | TGTGCCAGCAGTTTGTCTCTCTCTGGGGCCAACGTCCTGACTTTC
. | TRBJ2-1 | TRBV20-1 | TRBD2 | CSAMTSGEEQFF | TGCAGTGCTATGACTAGCGGGGAAGAGCAGTTCTTC
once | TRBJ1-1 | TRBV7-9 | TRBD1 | CASSSNQGAFTEAFF | TGTGCCAGCAGCTCTAACCAGGGGGCATTTACTGAAGCTTTCTTT
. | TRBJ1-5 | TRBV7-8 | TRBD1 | CASSLAGQGADQPQHF | TGTGCCAGCAGCTTAGCTGGACAGGGGGCTGATCAGCCCCAGCATTTT
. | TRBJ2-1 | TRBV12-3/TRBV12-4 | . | CASSIEWLVGDEQFF | TGTGCCAGCAGTATTGAGTGGTTGGTTGGCGATGAGCAGTTCTTC
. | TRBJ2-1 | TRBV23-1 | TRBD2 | CASSHPTSGSYNEQFF | TGCGCCAGCAGCCACCCGACTAGCGGGTCCTACAATGAGCAGTTCTTC
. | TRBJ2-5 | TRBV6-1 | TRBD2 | CASSALAGGLGETQYF | TGTGCCAGCAGTGCGCTAGCGGGAGGCCTCGGGGAGACCCAGTACTTC
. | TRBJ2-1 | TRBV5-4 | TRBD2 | CASSLGLAGGVYNEQFF | TGTGCCAGCAGTCTAGGACTAGCGGGAGGTGTCTACAATGAGCAGTTCTTC
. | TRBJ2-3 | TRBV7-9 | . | CASSLASVASRSTDTQYF | TGTGCCAGCAGCTTAGCCTCTGTAGCATCCCGCAGCACAGATACGCAGTATTTT